This T cell receptor beta chain was recorded in a study of T-cell reconstitution after alpha-beta-depleted transplantation in children. It was with unique molecular identifiers that the TCRbeta library was prepared. TCRdb ran MiXCR on the PCR reads and lists one entry per CDR3 protein. This sample has approximately 93,000 distinct CDR3 sequences, with roughly 8.3% found just once. The sample holds many counts of this clonotype. The CDR3 extends over 15 amino acids. Germline V lookup: CDR1 SEHNR, CDR2 FQNEAQ (reference sequence). V gave up 2 bases and J gave up 4 bases, with 13 bases separating them. The TCR originated in a human donor who donated a stem cell graft to a child with congenital amegakaryocytic thrombocytopenia. Sequenced here: PBMCs from the stem cell graft donor, sampled from the stem cell graft. The gene calls are TRBV7-9 and TRBJ2-3, with D unclear. In DNA form, the CDR3 reads TGTGCCAGCAGCTTAAGAAGGGTTGGGGCAGATACGCAGTATTTT. The encoded protein is CASSLRRVGADTQYF.